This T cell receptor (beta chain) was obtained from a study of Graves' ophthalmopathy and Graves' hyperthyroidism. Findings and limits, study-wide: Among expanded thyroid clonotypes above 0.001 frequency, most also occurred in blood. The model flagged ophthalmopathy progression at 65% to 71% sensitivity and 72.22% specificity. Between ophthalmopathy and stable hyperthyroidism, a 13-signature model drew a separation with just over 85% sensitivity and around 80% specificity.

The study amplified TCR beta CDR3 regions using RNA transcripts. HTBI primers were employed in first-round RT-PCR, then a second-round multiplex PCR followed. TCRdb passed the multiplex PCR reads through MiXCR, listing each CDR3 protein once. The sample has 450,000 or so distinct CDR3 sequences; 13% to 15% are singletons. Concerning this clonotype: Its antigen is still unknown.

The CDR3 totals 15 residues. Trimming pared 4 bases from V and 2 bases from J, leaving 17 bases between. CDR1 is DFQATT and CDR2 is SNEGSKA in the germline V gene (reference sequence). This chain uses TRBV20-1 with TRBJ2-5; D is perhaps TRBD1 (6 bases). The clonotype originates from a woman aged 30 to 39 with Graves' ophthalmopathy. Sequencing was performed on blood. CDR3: CSATLMGTRQETQYF. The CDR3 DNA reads TGCAGTGCTACACTCATGGGGACAAGGCAAGAGACCCAGTACTTC.